This T cell receptor (beta chain) originates from a study of shared clonotypes between healthy human individuals. Across the study: Two women and three men aged 18 to 49 made up the donors. Per donor, CD8 memory used one plate, CD8 naive used two, CD4 memory used three and CD4 naive used three.

The CDR3 consists of 15 residues. Germline CDR1 is SEHNR and CDR2 is FQNEAQ (reference sequence). Trimming left V 1 base short and J 0 bases short, with 10 bases between. On this clone: Its target is not known.

Terminally differentiated effector memory CD45RA+ cells were left out of the naive CD8 fraction, which was CD45RO-negative and positively selected for CCR7. Study-wide findings and caveats: Of the naive CD4 clonotypes, around 5.2% were shared across several donors.

Per the authors' pipeline: Quality scores were absent from the junction-only immunoSEQ sequences, so filtering differed. Assay used: immunoSEQ multiplex PCR; TCRdb lists only in-frame clones, some missing. V and J calls and clone size are copied from that table; D and trimming were computed from the DNA. The repertoire holds over 2 million clones, over 85% seen once, with 0.9% to 1.4% in the top ten. The clonotype was recovered from a man between 18 and 35 years old in good health. The sample consisted of naive CD8+ T cells sorted from blood. The rearrangement joins TRBV7-9 to TRBJ2-7; D gene unclear. Here the CDR3 reads CASSLVQESSYEQYF. Written as DNA, the CDR3 is TGTGCCAGCAGCTTAGTCCAGGAGAGCTCCTACGAGCAGTACTTC. Based on the CDR3 plus reference TRBV7-9 and TRBJ2-7, the full variable domain is DTGVSQNPRHKITKRGQNVTFRCDPISEHNRLYWYRQTLGQGPEFLTYFQNEAQLEKSRLLSDRFSAERPKGSFSTLEIQRTEQGDSAMYLCASSLVQESSYEQYFGPGTRLTVT.